The T cell receptor beta chain under discussion was sequenced for a study of cytomegalovirus exposure and HLA in healthy donors. The study's findings and limits: Some segments of the V type, notably TRBV6-2 and TRBV6-3, were excluded as indistinguishable. Rarity characterized most TCR sequences, yet some public TCRs appeared in many donors. Across donors, presence/absence analyses took sequencing depth to be roughly uniform. Later analysis showed TCR association rates varying by HLA locus, highest for DRB1 and lowest for HLA-C.

The PCR contained 60 Vbeta and 13 Jbeta primers. Assay used: immunoSEQ multiplex PCR; TCRdb lists only in-frame clones, some missing. The sample shows more than 75,000 clones, 74% of them seen only once. This CDR3 has 14 residues. Germline lookup yields CDR1 MDHEN and CDR2 SYDVKM. V was pared by 5 bases and J by 7 bases, with 7 bases of the junction left unmatched. A note on this clone: What it recognizes is unknown.

The sequencing input was PBMCs. The gene calls are TRBV28 and TRBJ1-5; 8 bases match TRBD1. This sequence was found in a woman aged 45-65 years in good health and CMV-seropositive. The CDR3, as DNA: TGTGCCAGCAGTATCACAGGGGGTTGGCAGCCCCAGCATTTT. Translating it yields CASSITGGWQPQHF.